Here is one T cell receptor (beta chain) with its context. Its target is unknown. V trimming: 5 bases; J trimming: 3 bases; junction bases outside the gene matches: 10. This CDR3 contains 16 residues. Per germline, CDR1 SNHLY and CDR2 FYNNEI. The data belong to a study of Graves' ophthalmopathy and Graves' hyperthyroidism. About the research overall: Being free of ophthalmopathy for 18 months of follow-up defined stable hyperthyroidism. The study's findings and limits: Separation of ophthalmopathy from stable hyperthyroidism was achieved by a 13-signature model, at 85% to 90% sensitivity and 81.08% specificity. Appearing in blood as well were most expanded thyroid clonotypes above 0.001 frequency.

Amplification of the TCR beta CDR3 regions used RNA transcripts (as template). RT-PCR in the first round used HTBI primers; a second-round multiplex PCR followed. Each CDR3 protein gets one entry after TCRdb re-called the multiplex PCR reads with MiXCR. The sample includes about 1.2 million distinct CDR3 sequences, 35% to 45% seen only once; the top ten take over 8.5%. The chain joins TRBV2 to TRBJ2-3, with 8 bases fitting TRBD1. Sample: peripheral blood or thyroid tissue (not recorded which). The clonotype originates from an adult man with Graves' hyperthyroidism. The CDR3 DNA sequence: TGTGCCAGCAGTTACTTCCGGACAGGGCAAACAGATACGCAGTATTTT. Amino acid sequence: CASSYFRTGQTDTQYF.